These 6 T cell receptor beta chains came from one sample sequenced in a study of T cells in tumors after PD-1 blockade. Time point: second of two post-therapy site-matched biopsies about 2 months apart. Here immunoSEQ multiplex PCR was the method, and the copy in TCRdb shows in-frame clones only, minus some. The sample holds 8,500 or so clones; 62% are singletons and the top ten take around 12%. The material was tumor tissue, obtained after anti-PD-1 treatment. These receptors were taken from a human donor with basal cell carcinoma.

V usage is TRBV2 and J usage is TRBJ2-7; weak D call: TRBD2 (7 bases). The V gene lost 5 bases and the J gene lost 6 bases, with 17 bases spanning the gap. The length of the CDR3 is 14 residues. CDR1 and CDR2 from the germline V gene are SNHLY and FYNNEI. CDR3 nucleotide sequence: TGTGCCAGCAGTTCGGGTGGGGGGGCAGGCGAGCAGTACTTC. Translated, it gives CASSSGGGAGEQYF.

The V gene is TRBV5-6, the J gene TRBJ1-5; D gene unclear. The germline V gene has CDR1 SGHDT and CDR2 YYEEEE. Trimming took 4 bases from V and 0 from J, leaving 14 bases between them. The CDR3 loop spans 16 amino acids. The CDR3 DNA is TGTGCCAGCAGCCTCAGGACGAGCCATAGCAATCAGCCCCAGCATTTT. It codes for CASSLRTSHSNQPQHF.

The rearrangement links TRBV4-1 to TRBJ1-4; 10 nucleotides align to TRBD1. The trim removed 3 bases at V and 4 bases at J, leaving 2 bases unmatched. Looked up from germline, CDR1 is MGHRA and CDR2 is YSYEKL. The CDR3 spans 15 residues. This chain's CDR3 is CASSHRTGGNEKLFF. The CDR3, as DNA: TGCGCCAGCAGCCACCGGACAGGGGGTAATGAAAAACTGTTTTTT.

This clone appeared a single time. The CDR3 loop reads CASSDDNYGYTF. The CDR3 coding sequence is TGTGCCAGCAGCGATGACAACTATGGCTACACCTTC. The rearrangement uses TRBV28 and TRBJ1-2; D call uncertain. Germline V gives CDR1 MDHEN, CDR2 SYDVKM. Between the trimmed V and J ends, which lost 6 bases and 2 bases, there was a span of 7 bases. The CDR3 is made up of 12 amino acids.

The CDR3 bases are TGTGCCAGCAGTTTCGACTATGGCTACACCTTC. The encoded protein is CASSFDYGYTF. The V call is TRBV28, the J call TRBJ1-2, with no clear D. The germline V and J ends were trimmed by 3 bases and 3 bases, with 2 bases remaining between them. Germline values: CDR1 MDHEN, CDR2 SYDVKM. The CDR3 has 11 amino acids.

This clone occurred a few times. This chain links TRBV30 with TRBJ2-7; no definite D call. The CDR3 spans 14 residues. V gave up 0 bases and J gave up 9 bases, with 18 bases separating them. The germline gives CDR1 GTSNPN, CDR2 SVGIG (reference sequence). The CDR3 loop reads CAWSVQVLEEWQYF. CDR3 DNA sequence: TGTGCCTGGAGTGTCCAGGTCCTCGAGGAGTGGCAGTACTTC.